The 6 T cell receptor beta chains below all came from one sample that was sequenced in a study of control samples from healthy donors and cancer patients. TCRdb's copy holds only in-frame clones and misses some; the assay was immunoSEQ multiplex PCR. The sample includes approximately 89,000 clones, 86% of them seen just once. Input material: blood. These receptor sequences come from a man younger than 45 in good health.

The CDR3 DNA follows: TGCAGCGTTGCCAGGACAGTGAACACTGAAGCTTTCTTT. Translating gives CSVARTVNTEAFF. This chain uses TRBV29-1 with TRBJ1-1, with a possible D match to TRBD1 (6 bases). V lost 4 bases and J 0 bases, leaving 9 bases between the germline ends. The germline CDR1 and CDR2 sequences are SQVTM and ANQGSEA. The CDR3 is 13 residues long.

This clone was found once. The junction and the germline gene differ at one end; a read error may be behind it. This rearrangement joins TRBV7-7 to TRBJ2-7; 8 positions match TRBD1. CDR1 is SSHAT and CDR2 is FNYEAQ in the germline V gene (reference sequence). This CDR3 is 16 amino acids long. This CDR3 is CASSPIRDRGAYEQYF. The CDR3 DNA is TGTGCTAGCAGCCCCATACGCGACAGGGGAGCCTACGAGCAGTACTTC.

The chain links TRBV27 to TRBJ1-1; tentatively, D is TRBD1 (6 bases). Looked up from germline, CDR1 is MNHEY and CDR2 is SMNVEV (reference sequence). V lost 5 bases and J 4 bases, leaving 11 bases between the germline ends. This CDR3 region has 13 residues. The CDR3 sequence: CASSLYRATEAFF. The CDR3, as DNA: TGTGCCAGCAGTCTATACAGGGCCACTGAAGCTTTCTTT.

The chain combines TRBV6-5 with TRBJ1-5; 7 bases match TRBD1. V shed 5 bases, J shed 1 base, and the junction held 2 bases outside the gene matches. This CDR3 region has 14 residues. Germline V gives CDR1 MNHEY, CDR2 SVGAGI. As DNA, the CDR3 is TGTGCCAGCAGTATAGGGGGCAGCAATCAGCCCCAGCATTTT. Its translation is CASSIGGSNQPQHF.

The chain couples TRBV30 to TRBJ2-3; 12 bases fit TRBD1. V shed 3 bases, J shed 5 bases, and the junction held 15 bases outside the gene matches. Germline loops: CDR1 GTSNPN, CDR2 SVGIG (reference sequence). The CDR3 totals 18 residues. The CDR3 nucleotides are TGTGCCTGGAGACGAGGAGAGGGACAGGGGGCTCCCAGAGATACGCAGTATTTT. Translating it yields CAWRRGEGQGAPRDTQYF.

This sequence joins TRBV5-1 and TRBJ1-2; the D is unclear. This CDR3 is 15 amino acids long. CDR1 is SGHRS, CDR2 YFSETQ, per germline. The germline V and J ends were trimmed by 0 bases and 4 bases, with 13 bases remaining between them. The chain's CDR3 is CASSLAPTTIYGYTF. The CDR3 DNA sequence: TGCGCCAGCAGCTTGGCCCCGACAACCATCTATGGCTACACCTTC.